The 2 T cell receptor beta chains listed next were all sequenced from one sample in a study of OX40 agonist ivuxolimab in advanced cancers. The data were produced by immunoSEQ multiplex PCR, yet TCRdb's version contains in-frame clones alone and is incomplete. The sample contains roughly 70,000 clones, about 86% of which appear only once. The specimen comprised CD4+ or CD8+ T cells sorted from blood, sampled in a trial of the OX40 agonist ivuxolimab. The receptors were sampled from an adult with an advanced solid tumor such as melanoma, head and neck, liver or kidney cancer.

This clone was counted between two and nine times. The sample contains more than one DNA sequence encoding this CDR3. The chain joins TRBV11-3 to TRBJ2-3, with D unclear. CDR3 length: 14 residues. From germline, CDR1 is SGHNT and CDR2 YENEEA. The V gene lost 1 base and the J gene lost 0 bases, with 5 bases spanning the gap. Here the CDR3 DNA reads TGTGCCAGCAGCTTAGGAAGGAGCACAGATACGCAGTATTTT. It translates to CASSLGRSTDTQYF.

The chain recombines TRBV7-9 with TRBJ2-5; tentative D call: TRBD2 (6 bases). This CDR3 is built from 15 residues. The V and J ends lost 3 bases and 5 bases respectively, with 16 bases between them. Germline V gives CDR1 SEHNR, CDR2 FQNEAQ (reference sequence). CDR3 loop: CASSFLRERGETQYF. DNA of the CDR3: TGTGCCAGCAGCTTCCTCAGGGAACGGGGGGAGACCCAGTACTTC.